These 32 T cell receptor beta chains share one sample of origin, sequenced in a study of T cells after yellow fever vaccination. MiXCR, applied by TCRdb to the 5' RACE reads, yields one record per CDR3 protein. In the table there are about 430,000 distinct CDR3 sequences, under 20% of which are singletons. The specimen was PBMCs, collected before the yellow fever booster vaccination. The receptors derive from a man aged 18 to 30 who received the YFV17D yellow fever vaccine.

This clonotype was counted a few times. The rearrangement links TRBV4-2 to TRBJ2-1; weak D call: TRBD1 (6 bases). V lost 5 bases to trimming and J lost 8 bases, with 19 bases between them. The germline V gene encodes CDR1 LGHNA and CDR2 YNFKEQ. The CDR3 covers 15 residues. CDR3 in amino acids: CASSSGEYFTHEQFF. The CDR3, as DNA: TGTGCCAGCAGCTCAGGGGAATACTTTACACATGAGCAGTTCTTC.

The chain has TRBV20-1 and TRBJ1-1; 8 nucleotides match TRBD1. The CDR3 sequence is 16 residues long. CDR1 and CDR2 from the germline V gene are DFQATT and SNEGSKA (reference sequence). With V trimmed by 2 bases and J by 4 bases, 12 bases remained unmatched. CDR3 residues: CSARSTGGGYSTEAFF. The DNA for the CDR3 is TGCAGTGCTAGATCTACAGGGGGGGGATACAGCACTGAAGCTTTCTTT.

The chain is built from TRBV7-9 and TRBJ2-1; 7 positions agree with TRBD2. V trimming: 0 bases; J trimming: 5 bases; junction bases outside the gene matches: 1. CDR3 length: 14 residues. Per the germline V gene, CDR1 is SEHNR and CDR2 is FQNEAQ (reference sequence). The CDR3 here is CASSLAGGNNEQFF. CDR3 coding DNA: TGTGCCAGCAGCTTAGCGGGGGGGAACAATGAGCAGTTCTTC. The full variable domain, in which reference TRBV7-9 and TRBJ2-1 provide the parts outside the CDR3, is DTGVSQNPRHKITKRGQNVTFRCDPISEHNRLYWYRQTLGQGPEFLTYFQNEAQLEKSRLLSDRFSAERPKGSFSTLEIQRTEQGDSAMYLCASSLAGGNNEQFFGPGTRLTVL.

The chain couples TRBV11-2 to TRBJ2-1; D is perhaps TRBD2 (6 bases). Germline CDR1 is SGHAT and CDR2 is FQNNGV. V shed 1 base and J shed 8 bases, with 18 bases lying between them. The length of the CDR3 is 16 residues. The CDR3 DNA reads TGTGCCAGCAGCTTAGTGGGAGGAGGCAGGGACGATGAGCAGTTCTTC. Encoded protein: CASSLVGGGRDDEQFF.

This clonotype was counted only a few times. The rearrangement joins TRBV24-1 to TRBJ2-2, with D tentatively TRBD1 or TRBD2 (5 bases each). Germline loops: CDR1 KGHDR, CDR2 SFDVKD. V dropped 3 bases and J dropped 5 bases, with 15 bases sitting between them. The CDR3 covers 16 residues. The CDR3 nucleotides read TGTGCCACCAGTGATCCGGGGCTTGGGGAGACCGGGGAGCTGTTTTTT. It yields the protein CATSDPGLGETGELFF.

This clonotype appeared a few times. The rearrangement uses TRBV7-2 and TRBJ1-4; TRBD1 agrees at 7 bases. CDR3 size: 15 residues. CDR1 is SGHTA and CDR2 is FQGNSA in the germline V gene. Unmatched junction bases numbered 7, after V lost 6 bases and J lost 3 bases. The CDR3 loop is CASSRGGWANEKLFF. CDR3 nucleotides: TGTGCCAGCAGTCGAGGGGGCTGGGCTAATGAAAAACTGTTTTTT.

This clonotype was seen a few times. This sequence joins TRBV27 and TRBJ1-2; perhaps TRBD1 as D (5 bases). CDR1 MNHEY and CDR2 SMNVEV come from the germline V gene (reference sequence). This CDR3 is 16 amino acids long. V was trimmed by 0 bases and J by 0 bases, leaving 11 bases between them. CDR3 region: CASSLSRGAPNYGYTF. For the CDR3, the DNA is TGTGCCAGCAGTTTATCGAGGGGAGCCCCTAACTATGGCTACACCTTC.

This clonotype was counted a few times. The V and J genes are TRBV9 and TRBJ2-5, with D tentatively TRBD1 or TRBD2 (5 bases each). Germline V CDR1 and CDR2: SGDLS, YYNGEE. The CDR3 extends over 15 amino acids. V lost 4 bases to trimming and J lost 5 bases, with 18 bases between them. The CDR3 is CASSPRGAPSETQYF. The DNA for the CDR3 is TGTGCCAGCAGCCCCCGGGGCGCCCCATCGGAGACCCAGTACTTC. The variable domain in full, with the rest retrieved from reference TRBV9 and TRBJ2-5, is DSGVTQTPKHLITATGQRVTLRCSPRSGDLSVYWYQQSLDQGLQFLIQYYNGEERAKGNILERFSAQQFPDLHSELNLSSLELGDSALYFCASSPRGAPSETQYFGPGTRLLVL.

The rearrangement uses TRBV5-4 and TRBJ2-5; D not resolved. The V end was cut by 5 bases, the J end by 2 bases, with 10 bases between. This CDR3 is 13 amino acids long. Germline loops: CDR1 SGHNT, CDR2 YYREEE (reference sequence). For the CDR3, the DNA is TGTGCCAGCAGTAGAGAAAATCAAGAGACCCAGTACTTC. This translates into CASSRENQETQYF.

As to this clonotype: At one of its ends the junction is not consistent with the germline gene, which may arise from a read error. V usage is TRBV7-6 and J usage is TRBJ1-2; D is unresolved. Germline lookup yields CDR1 SGHVS and CDR2 FNYEAQ. CDR3 size: 12 residues. The CDR3 DNA follows: TGTGCCAGTAGCTTAGACCTGTACAGCTACACCTTC. Translation: CASSLDLYSYTF.

The chain is built from TRBV12-3 or TRBV12-4 and TRBJ2-1; 10 nucleotides agree with TRBD2. The length of the CDR3 is 15 residues. V dropped 5 bases and J dropped 8; count of bases not matched to a gene: 9. The CDR3, as DNA: TGTGCCAGCAGTCCCAGCGGGGGGGCAGTCGATGAGCAGTTCTTC. Translation gives CASSPSGGAVDEQFF.

The chain recombines TRBV7-9 with TRBJ1-1, with D possibly being TRBD1 (5 bases). The CDR3 is made up of 15 amino acids. Trimming removed 5 bases from V and 0 bases from J, with 13 bases in between. CDR1 and CDR2 (germline): SEHNR, FQNEAQ (reference sequence). CDR3 DNA: TGTGCCAGCAGCCCAGGCCCAGGGATGAACACTGAAGCTTTCTTT. Its protein product is CASSPGPGMNTEAFF.

This clonotype appeared a few times. The chain carries TRBV30 and TRBJ1-1, with TRBD1 matching 10 bases. Germline CDR1 and CDR2: GTSNPN and SVGIG (reference sequence). CDR3 size: 15 residues. V shed 2 bases, J shed 11 bases, and the junction held 14 bases outside the gene matches. The CDR3 is CAWSLERTGGSLAFF. In DNA form, the CDR3 reads TGTGCCTGGAGTCTAGAGAGGACAGGGGGATCTTTGGCTTTCTTT. The complete variable domain, with remaining parts taken from reference TRBV30 and TRBJ1-1, reads SQTIHQWPATLVQPVGSPLSLECTVEGTSNPNLYWYRQAAGRGLQLLFYSVGIGQISSEVPQNLSASRPQDRQFILSSKKLLLSDSGFYLCAWSLERTGGSLAFFGQGTRLTVV.

There are many counts of this clonotype. V gene TRBV20-1 combines with J gene TRBJ2-3, with D unclear. CDR1 is DFQATT and CDR2 is SNEGSKA in the germline V gene (reference sequence). There are 13 residues in the CDR3. Trimming removed 8 bases at V and 2 bases at J, with 14 bases between. For the CDR3, the DNA is TGCAGTACTAAAGGTCCGCTCACAGATACGCAGTATTTT. Protein: CSTKGPLTDTQYF.

This clonotype was counted a few times. The rearrangement joins TRBV18 to TRBJ2-7, with D tentatively TRBD1 (5 bases). The CDR3 is made up of 12 amino acids. Germline V gives CDR1 KGHSH, CDR2 LQKENI. The germline V and J ends were trimmed by 4 bases and 5 bases, with 9 bases remaining between them. This chain's CDR3 is CASSQGADEQYV. DNA for the CDR3: TGTGCCAGCTCACAAGGGGCCGACGAGCAGTACGTC.

In its sample, this clonotype was seen once. CDR3 DNA: TGTGCCAGCAGCCAAGATTCGACAGGGATGAACACTGAAGCTTTCTTT. It is translated as CASSQDSTGMNTEAFF. The chain carries TRBV14 and TRBJ1-1; 7 nucleotides align to TRBD1. Germline trimming cut 0 bases from V and 0 bases from J; bases unmatched to any gene: 4. The germline V gene has CDR1 SGHDN and CDR2 FVKESK. This CDR3 has 16 amino acids.

At least ten counts were recorded for this clonotype. The V gene is TRBV12-3 or TRBV12-4, the J gene TRBJ1-2; TRBD1 agrees at 7 bases. V was pared by 6 bases and J by 8 bases, with 15 bases of the junction left unmatched. The CDR3 covers 15 residues. CDR3 region: CASRLSGTANGGYTF. CDR3 DNA: TGTGCCAGCAGATTGTCCGGGACAGCGAACGGAGGCTACACCTTC.

The chain is built from TRBV24-1 and TRBJ2-1; D perhaps matches TRBD2 (6 bases). Germline V CDR1 and CDR2: KGHDR, SFDVKD. The CDR3 extends over 13 amino acids. V was clipped by 4 bases and J by 8 bases, with 11 bases between them. The CDR3 loop reads CATSDGGIDEQFF. DNA of the CDR3: TGTGCCACCAGTGACGGGGGTATCGATGAGCAGTTCTTC.

This chain connects TRBV6-4 to TRBJ1-1; D is uncertain. Trimming shortened V by 3 bases and J by 2 bases, and 7 bases separated the two germline ends. CDR1 is MRHNA, CDR2 SNTAGT, per germline. CDR3 length equals 13 residues. CDR3 DNA: TGTGCCAGCAGTGAACGGGGAAACACTGAAGCTTTCTTT. It specifies CASSERGNTEAFF.

This chain uses TRBV7-9 with TRBJ2-5; 7 positions agree with TRBD2. This CDR3 contains 16 residues. Looked up from germline, CDR1 is SEHNR and CDR2 is FQNEAQ (reference sequence). J gave up 4 bases and V 2 bases, and 10 bases lay outside the gene matches. CDR3 sequence: CASSLMSAGGGETQYF. CDR3 coding DNA: TGTGCCAGCAGCTTAATGAGTGCCGGCGGGGGAGAGACCCAGTACTTC.

This clonotype has ten or more counts. This rearrangement joins TRBV7-2 to TRBJ2-5, with D perhaps being TRBD1 or TRBD2 (6 bases each). In germline, CDR1 is SGHTA, CDR2 FQGNSA. The CDR3 covers 13 residues. V lost 2 bases to trimming and J lost 5 bases, with 9 bases between them. The CDR3 protein is CASSLRGAETQYF. The CDR3 DNA sequence: TGTGCCAGCAGCTTAAGGGGGGCTGAGACCCAGTACTTC.

The chain links TRBV7-2 to TRBJ1-5; D unclear. Trimming shortened V by 0 bases and J by 6 bases, and 9 bases separated the two germline ends. CDR1 SGHTA and CDR2 FQGNSA come from the germline V gene. The CDR3 has 14 amino acids. CDR3 in amino acids: CASSLAGLTQPQHF. CDR3 sequence (DNA): TGTGCCAGCAGCTTAGCGGGCCTCACTCAGCCCCAGCATTTT.

Only a few counts were recorded for this clonotype. The chain employs TRBV6-1 and TRBJ2-5; D perhaps matches TRBD1 (5 bases). The CDR3 is 14 residues long. CDR1 and CDR2 (germline): MNHNS, SASEGT. The ends were cut back, 6 bases at V and 1 base at J, with 12 bases in the middle. The CDR3 region is CASSARQSQETQYF. In nucleotides, the CDR3 is TGTGCCAGCAGCGCCCGACAGTCCCAAGAGACCCAGTACTTC.

This clonotype was seen a handful of times. This chain links TRBV30 with TRBJ1-2, with D unclear. V lost 3 bases to trimming and J lost 4 bases, with 12 bases between them. Germline values: CDR1 GTSNPN, CDR2 SVGIG (reference sequence). The CDR3 is 13 residues long. The CDR3 spells CAWSPGLTYGYTF. CDR3 coding DNA: TGTGCCTGGAGCCCGGGTCTCACCTATGGCTACACCTTC.

This chain joins TRBV12-3 or TRBV12-4 and TRBJ2-3, with 9 positions matching TRBD1. Losses at the gene ends were 3 bases for V and 9 bases for J; bases not matched to a gene: 7. The CDR3 sequence is 14 residues long. This CDR3 reads CASSFMGQGTTQYF. The CDR3 DNA reads TGTGCCAGCAGTTTTATGGGACAGGGCACGACGCAGTATTTT.

The rearrangement joins TRBV6-2 or TRBV6-3 to TRBJ2-2; no reliable D call. Trimming took 0 bases from V and 5 from J, leaving 13 bases between them. The CDR3 totals 16 residues. The germline gives CDR1 MNHEY, CDR2 SVGEGT. The CDR3 spells CASSYSRGSRTGELFF. The CDR3 DNA reads as TGTGCCAGCAGTTACTCTCGTGGCAGTAGAACCGGGGAGCTGTTTTTT.

This clonotype has only a few counts. The V and J genes are TRBV7-3 and TRBJ2-3; TRBD2 matches at 10 bases. This CDR3 comprises 16 residues. J lost 6 bases, V lost 5 bases, and 11 bases had no gene match. Germline V CDR1 and CDR2: SGHTA, FQGTGA. The CDR3 DNA sequence: TGTGCCAGCAGCCCAACGGGACTAGCGTCGGTGGATACGCAGTATTTT. Residues: CASSPTGLASVDTQYF.

The chain recombines TRBV5-4 with TRBJ2-7; D is unclear. This CDR3 region has 14 residues. Germline V CDR1 and CDR2: SGHNT, YYREEE (reference sequence). Trimming took 9 bases from V and 6 from J, leaving 22 bases between them. CDR3 DNA sequence: TGTGCCATCACAAGACATGGGGTCGCACCCGAGCAGTACTTC. Its protein product is CAITRHGVAPEQYF.

This clonotype has only a few counts. The CDR3 nucleotides read TGTGCCAGCAGCTTGCGGCCCAATCAGCCCCAGCATTTT. Translating it yields CASSLRPNQPQHF. V usage is TRBV5-4 and J usage is TRBJ1-5; D is uncertain. Trimming removed 1 base at V and 3 bases at J, with 5 bases between. This CDR3 is built from 13 residues. Germline CDR1 is SGHNT and CDR2 is YYREEE (reference sequence).

The V gene is TRBV9, the J gene TRBJ1-6; a possible D gene is TRBD1 (6 bases). Germline V gene sequence: CDR1 SGDLS, CDR2 YYNGEE. The V gene lost 3 bases and the J gene lost 14 bases, with 21 bases spanning the gap. The CDR3 is 15 amino acids. CDR3: CASSGIQGTPVTLHF. In DNA, the CDR3 is TGTGCCAGCAGCGGAATACAGGGCACCCCAGTGACCCTCCACTTT.

The genes are TRBV20-1 and TRBJ1-1; 8 bases map to TRBD1. This CDR3 region has 14 residues. Germline trimming cut 3 bases from V and 4 bases from J; bases unmatched to any gene: 7. Germline CDR1 reads DFQATT; CDR2 reads SNEGSKA (reference sequence). The CDR3 spells CSARANRGGTEAFF. CDR3 nucleotides: TGCAGTGCTAGGGCTAACAGGGGGGGCACTGAAGCTTTCTTT.

A few counts support this clonotype. The V call is TRBV20-1, the J call TRBJ2-7; 8 bases line up with TRBD1. V shed 2 bases, J shed 2 bases, and the junction held 8 bases outside the gene matches. The CDR3 length is 15 residues. Germline CDR1 reads DFQATT; CDR2 reads SNEGSKA (reference sequence). The CDR3 DNA sequence: TGCAGTGCTAGACCCCGGACAGGGATACCCTACGAGCAGTACTTC. Protein: CSARPRTGIPYEQYF.